The sequence of this T cell receptor beta chain was determined in a study of blood T cell repertoires in COVID-19 (dated by TCRdb to the early 2020s). Regarding the complete study: Samples from collaborators originated in the United States, Italy and Spain and spanned both the acute and convalescent phases of COVID-19. The prospective study material was composed of cDNA or gDNA derived from T cells, B-cell-depleted T cells, or PBMCs. Deeply sampled blood TCRbeta repertoires from subjects exposed to, actively infected with, or recovered from COVID-19 were included in the dataset. The repertoires were released in a freely available public database intended as a resource for research on the immune response to SARS-CoV-2. Samples came from the ongoing ImmuneRACE study (first 160 participants) plus 1,254 subjects from 6 global collaborators. A de-identified subject ID, COVID-19 status, age in years and sex were almost always included in the sample metadata. Where available, HLA class I and class II types were obtained from metadata supplied by the sample provider rather than from assay-based typing. Findings and caveats that apply to the study as a whole: How much clinical and demographic metadata was included differed by source and by participant, and the metadata was provided uncurated.

TCRbeta CDR3 regions were amplified from genomic DNA using the immunoSEQ Assay, a bias-controlled multiplex PCR. The paper's data handling went like this. The number of nucleated cells in each sample was estimated by amplification of reference gene primers within the assay. To quantify the absolute abundance of each unique TCRbeta CDR3 rearrangement, sequence reads were collapsed and filtered. For each sample, productive Simpson clonality was calculated as the square root of Simpson's diversity index across productive rearrangements. This immuneACCESS table, as held by TCRdb, lists in-frame sequences with V and J called but not all clones. Of the missing ones, under half trace to an unresolved V gene in checked studies; the others have no known cause. V and J calls and clone size are as listed in that table; D and trimming were resolved from the DNA. The sample table records roughly 440,000 clones; approximately 89% of these occur just once. The ten most abundant clones make up around 12% of the sample.

As encoded in the germline V gene, CDR1 is KGHSH while CDR2 is LQKENI. Including cysteine and phenylalanine, the CDR3 has 15 amino acids. The DNA shown is the 45-base CDR3, in frame from base 1. V gives up 3 bases and J gives up 0 bases, and the segment between their germline ends measures 8 bases. About this clone itself: Its binding antigen is unknown. No much larger clone exists at a distance of one base, and base qualities are not known.

In Seattle, one collaborating source enrolled patients while the infection was active and tracked those patients longitudinally over the course of disease. Each collaborating institution followed its own protocols to collect whole blood in K2EDTA tubes. For TCRbeta analysis, collaborators shipped samples as frozen whole blood, isolated PBMCs, or DNA extracted from either of those sample types. The receptor was isolated from a woman aged 50 to 60 with COVID-19, enrolled during active disease. The chain uses TRBV18 and TRBJ1-4, with the D gene call left open. Sequenced material: peripheral blood. This receptor carries the CDR3 CASSPRLSTNEKLFF. The nucleotides read TGTGCCAGCTCACCGAGACTGTCAACTAATGAAAAACTGTTTTTT.